Included here is one T cell receptor (beta chain) sequence, with context. How the authors handled the data: Amplified reference gene primers provided the basis for estimating nucleated cell counts. This table comes from immunoSEQ multiplex PCR, and its TCRdb copy is limited to in-frame clones, with some not included. That table is the source of V, J and clone size, and D and trimming were worked out from the DNA. The data show about 320,000 clones, around 88% seen once. The data were taken from a study of blood T cell repertoires in COVID-19. In the study overall: COVID-19 samples, acute and convalescent, were from the United States, Italy and Spain. Sample material is recorded as cDNA or gDNA derived from T cells, B-cell-depleted T cells, or PBMCs.

The sequence was collected from a woman aged 50 to 60 with acute or convalescent COVID-19. Specimen: peripheral blood.

The CDR3 DNA follows: TGCAGCGGTCTTCTTTTGGAGACCCAGTACTTC. Residues: CSGLLLETQYF. V is TRBV29-1 and J is TRBJ2-5; D is undetermined. The V end was cut by 7 bases, the J end by 5 bases, with 11 bases between. Germline V gives CDR1 SQVTM, CDR2 ANQGSEA. This CDR3 has 11 amino acids.